These 30 T cell receptor beta chains were all obtained from the same sample, sequenced in a study of blood T cell repertoires in COVID-19 (dated by TCRdb to the early 2020s). Library method: the immunoSEQ multiplex PCR assay. TCRdb stores this immuneACCESS table with in-frame sequences only. Part of the clones is absent; in the studies checked, under half of the shortfall reflects unresolved V genes, and no reason is known for the rest. For this sample the table gives approximately 80,000 clones, of which 88% were detected only once. The biggest ten clones account for about 9.6% of the sample. The sequenced sample consisted of peripheral blood. All receptors come from a human donor in a cohort sampled during active COVID-19.

The chain couples TRBV4-1 to TRBJ2-1; 11 bases align to TRBD2. The CDR3 sequence is 17 residues long. Germline lookup yields CDR1 MGHRA and CDR2 YSYEKL. With 5 bases clipped from V and 9 bases from J, the junction kept 15 bases outside the gene matches. The CDR3, as DNA: TGCGCCAGCAGCTCGCCTTCCTTGACTAGCGGGGAGCGTGAGCAGTTCTTC. This codes for CASSSPSLTSGEREQFF.

This clone was recorded only once. Different DNA sequences within this sample yield the same CDR3. The V call is TRBV27, the J call TRBJ1-1; 7 positions agree with TRBD1. Trimming cost V 4 bases and J 4 bases; bases outside gene matches: 3. The CDR3 consists of 13 residues. Germline-derived CDR1 and CDR2 are MNHEY and SMNVEV (reference sequence). The CDR3 sequence: CASSYRGSTEAFF. The DNA of the CDR3 is TGTGCCAGCAGTTACAGGGGAAGCACTGAAGCTTTCTTT.

This rearrangement joins TRBV5-1 to TRBJ2-3, with D maybe TRBD1 (6 bases). Deletions cut 2 bases from V and 3 bases from J, with 13 bases between. Germline assignment: CDR1 SGHRS and CDR2 YFSETQ. This CDR3 is 15 amino acids long. CDR3: CASSLGNRVTDTQYF. Written as DNA, the CDR3 is TGCGCCAGCAGCTTAGGAAACAGGGTTACAGATACGCAGTATTTT.

The CDR3 bases are TGCAGCGTTGAACTCCAGATAGCATACAATGAGCAGTTCTTC. Protein: CSVELQIAYNEQFF. The chain is built from TRBV29-1 and TRBJ2-1, with D unclear. CDR3 length: 14 amino acids. Germline lookup yields CDR1 SQVTM and CDR2 ANQGSEA. Trimming stripped 2 bases from V and 4 bases from J, with 12 bases between.

This CDR3 reads CASSLGTSDNNEQFF. CDR3 DNA: TGTGCCAGCAGCCTAGGGACTAGCGACAACAATGAGCAGTTCTTC. The rearrangement uses TRBV4-2 and TRBJ2-1, with 10 nucleotides matching TRBD2. Germline V gene lookup returns CDR1 LGHNA and CDR2 YNFKEQ. This CDR3 has 15 amino acids. The V segment lost 4 bases and the J segment 5 bases; nucleotides outside the gene matches: 5.

Here the CDR3 DNA reads TGCGCCAGCAGCTTGGCCTCGGGAGGGGCCAGAACCAACTATGGCTACACCTTC. It encodes CASSLASGGARTNYGYTF. The chain uses TRBV5-1 and TRBJ1-2; the D gene is possibly TRBD1 (5 bases). The CDR3 extends over 18 amino acids. CDR1 SGHRS and CDR2 YFSETQ come from the germline V gene. Trimming took off 0 bases at V and 2 bases at J, with 20 bases between the two ends.

The rearrangement joins TRBV6-5 to TRBJ2-3, with D unresolved. Trimming cost V 5 bases and J 5 bases, with 11 bases left between them. Germline loops: CDR1 MNHEY, CDR2 SVGAGI. There are 13 residues in the CDR3. This CDR3 is CASSREVIDTQYF. For the CDR3, the DNA is TGTGCCAGCAGTCGTGAGGTTATAGATACGCAGTATTTT.

The V call is TRBV18, the J call TRBJ2-7, with TRBD1 matching over 8 bases. Trimming at V came to 5 bases and at J to 2 bases, leaving 8 bases not matched to a gene. CDR1 is KGHSH and CDR2 is LQKENI in the germline V gene. CDR3 length: 15 residues. The DNA of the CDR3 is TGTGCCAGCTCATCAAGACAGGGGCAACCCTACGAGCAGTACTTC. Its translation: CASSSRQGQPYEQYF. The entire variable domain, with the rest obtained from reference TRBV18 and TRBJ2-7, is as follows: NAGVMQNPRHLVRRRGQEARLRCSPMKGHSHVYWYRQLPEEGLKFMVYLQKENIIDESGMPKERFSAEFPKEGPSILRIQQVVRGDSAAYFCASSSRQGQPYEQYFGPGTRLTVT.

The chain recombines TRBV5-1 with TRBJ2-5; 9 bases agree with TRBD2. J was trimmed by 2 bases and V by 0 bases; bases with no gene match: 2. This CDR3 spans 15 amino acids. Germline CDR1 SGHRS, CDR2 YFSETQ. The CDR3 DNA reads TGCGCCAGCAGCTTGGCTAGCGGGGAACAAGAGACCCAGTACTTC. It encodes CASSLASGEQETQYF.

The chain uses TRBV6-5 and TRBJ2-3; D might be TRBD2 (7 bases). CDR1 and CDR2 from the germline V gene are MNHEY and SVGAGI. V dropped 8 bases and J dropped 1 base, with 13 bases sitting between them. The CDR3 contains 14 residues. The DNA of the CDR3 is TGTGCCAGCGGACTCGGGGGGCGCACAGATACGCAGTATTTT. Its protein is CASGLGGRTDTQYF.

The CDR3 DNA sequence: TGTGCAAGTCGCTTAGTCTACGTAGCGCACTCCTACAATGAGCAGTTCTTC. This sequence encodes CASRLVYVAHSYNEQFF. The chain recombines TRBV12-2 with TRBJ2-1; TRBD2 is the table's D call, not checked against the DNA. TRBV12-2 is recorded as a pseudogene. This CDR3 has 17 residues.

The chain has TRBV14 and TRBJ1-2; weak D call: TRBD1 (6 bases). The V and J ends lost 4 bases and 2 bases respectively, with 8 bases between them. The CDR3 contains 13 residues. Per the germline V gene, CDR1 is SGHDN and CDR2 is FVKESK. The CDR3, as DNA: TGTGCCAGCAGCCGAACAGGGAACTATGGCTACACCTTC. This translates into CASSRTGNYGYTF.

The rearrangement links TRBV28 to TRBJ1-1, with D perhaps matching TRBD1 (5 bases). Trimming shortened V by 6 bases and J by 7 bases, and 9 bases separated the two germline ends. The germline V gene has CDR1 MDHEN and CDR2 SYDVKM. The CDR3 extends over 11 amino acids. The CDR3 is CASSLTGEAFF. The CDR3 nucleotides read TGTGCCAGCAGCCTCACAGGTGAAGCTTTCTTT.

The gene calls are TRBV7-9 and TRBJ2-5; no firm D call. CDR1 is SEHNR, CDR2 FQNEAQ, per germline (reference sequence). The CDR3 is made up of 13 amino acids. V lost 2 bases to trimming and J lost 4 bases, with 8 bases between them. The CDR3 is CASSLNRGETQYF. In DNA, the CDR3 is TGTGCCAGCAGCTTAAATAGAGGAGAGACCCAGTACTTC.

The rearrangement joins TRBV7-3 to TRBJ1-3; weak D call: TRBD1 (5 bases). This CDR3 spans 17 amino acids. V shed 1 base and J shed 2 bases, with 15 bases lying between them. CDR1 SGHTA and CDR2 FQGTGA come from the germline V gene. The CDR3 protein is CASSLKQRDVPGNTIYF. The CDR3 nucleotides read TGTGCCAGCAGCTTAAAACAGCGGGACGTACCTGGAAACACCATATATTTT.

V gene TRBV7-9 combines with J gene TRBJ2-5, with TRBD2 identical over 12 bases. This CDR3 spans 18 amino acids. V was clipped by 1 base and J by 6 bases; unmatched bases: 12. The germline CDR1 and CDR2 sequences are SEHNR and FQNEAQ (reference sequence). In DNA form, the CDR3 reads TGTGCCAGCAGCTTAGGAGGCGGTCTAGCGGGGGGGTATCAGACCCAGTACTTC. It is translated as CASSLGGGLAGGYQTQYF.

This sequence joins TRBV7-8 and TRBJ2-3; a weak D match, TRBD2 (5 bases). CDR1 SGHVS and CDR2 FQNEAQ come from the germline V gene. The CDR3 runs 14 residues. V shed 5 bases and J shed 2 bases, with 11 bases lying between them. CDR3 nucleotide sequence: TGTGCCAGCAGCCCCCTGACTAACACAGATACGCAGTATTTT. Protein sequence: CASSPLTNTDTQYF.

V gene TRBV19 combines with J gene TRBJ1-6; D is undetermined. Between the trimmed V and J ends, which lost 7 bases and 0 bases, there was a span of 10 bases. The CDR3 is 15 amino acids. Germline CDR1 LNHDA, CDR2 SQIVND (reference sequence). For the CDR3, the DNA is TGTGCCAGTACGGTAGCGAGCTCCTATAATTCACCCCTCCACTTT. Its translation is CASTVASSYNSPLHF.

This chain uses TRBV7-9 with TRBJ1-6; 8 bases fit TRBD1. The CDR3 consists of 15 residues. CDR1 is SEHNR and CDR2 is FQNEAQ in the germline V gene (reference sequence). Trimming at V came to 1 base and at J to 7 bases, leaving 3 bases not matched to a gene. DNA of the CDR3: TGTGCCAGCAGCTTAGGCCAGGGGGCAAATTCACCCCTCCACTTT. It encodes CASSLGQGANSPLHF.

This chain joins TRBV5-1 and TRBJ2-3; 10 bases match TRBD2. Germline loops: CDR1 SGHRS, CDR2 YFSETQ. The CDR3 is 21 residues long. V gave up 1 base and J gave up 5 bases; unmatched junction bases: 22. CDR3 in amino acids: CASSLPQSPPSAGGSIDTQYF. As DNA, the CDR3 is TGCGCCAGCAGCTTGCCACAGAGTCCCCCGTCAGCGGGGGGGTCTATAGATACGCAGTATTTT.

This clone was counted between two and nine times. The chain combines TRBV6-1 with TRBJ1-6, with 7 positions matching TRBD1. V dropped 2 bases and J dropped 14; count of bases not matched to a gene: 12. CDR1 and CDR2 (germline): MNHNS, SASEGT. The CDR3 consists of 15 residues. The DNA for the CDR3 is TGTGCCAGCAGTGAAACTCAGGACAGGCAATTCACCCTCCACTTT. It codes for CASSETQDRQFTLHF.

The V gene is TRBV19, the J gene TRBJ2-1, with TRBD2 identical over 7 bases. Germline lookup yields CDR1 LNHDA and CDR2 SQIVND (reference sequence). The CDR3 length is 15 residues. Trimming at V came to 3 bases and at J to 9 bases, leaving 11 bases not matched to a gene. CDR3: CASSMGGGEASEQFF. The DNA for the CDR3 is TGTGCCAGTAGTATGGGGGGAGGGGAGGCCAGTGAGCAGTTCTTC.

V is TRBV5-1 and J is TRBJ1-2; the D gene is possibly TRBD1 (6 bases). Germline V gives CDR1 SGHRS, CDR2 YFSETQ. The CDR3 totals 14 residues. Trimming stripped 5 bases from V and 4 bases from J, with 15 bases between. This CDR3 is CASRTGTHPYGYTF. CDR3 DNA sequence: TGCGCCAGCAGGACCGGGACACATCCCTATGGCTACACCTTC.

This rearrangement joins TRBV19 to TRBJ1-1; no clear D. V was shortened by 6 bases and J by 1 base, with 12 bases between the two germline ends. This CDR3 has 14 residues. Germline V gene data show CDR1 as LNHDA and CDR2 as SQIVND (reference sequence). The CDR3 region is CASSPPARNTEAFF. DNA of the CDR3: TGTGCCAGTAGCCCCCCCGCGAGGAACACTGAAGCTTTCTTT. The variable domain in full, with the rest retrieved from reference TRBV19 and TRBJ1-1, is DGGITQSPKYLFRKEGQNVTLSCEQNLNHDAMYWYRQDPGQGLRLIYYSQIVNDFQKGDIAEGYSVSREKKESFPLTVTSAQKNPTAFYLCASSPPARNTEAFFGQGTRLTVV.

The genes are TRBV19 and TRBJ1-1; TRBD1 is a possible D gene (5 bases). The CDR3 has 13 amino acids. Between the trimmed V and J ends, which lost 6 bases and 10 bases, there was a span of 18 bases. Germline loops: CDR1 LNHDA, CDR2 SQIVND (reference sequence). The CDR3 spells CASSHTRTGGAFF. The CDR3 nucleotides are TGTGCCAGTAGCCACACGCGGACCGGGGGAGCTTTCTTT.

This sequence joins TRBV11-2 and TRBJ2-7, with 13 bases that match TRBD2. J was trimmed by 5 bases and V by 5 bases; bases with no gene match: 6. Germline V gives CDR1 SGHAT, CDR2 FQNNGV. The length of the CDR3 is 15 residues. The CDR3: CASSPWTSGGNEQYF. CDR3 nucleotides: TGTGCCAGCAGCCCTTGGACTAGCGGGGGCAACGAGCAGTACTTC. Full variable domain (outside the CDR3, taken from reference TRBV11-2 and TRBJ2-7): EAGVAQSPRYKIIEKRQSVAFWCNPISGHATLYWYQQILGQGPKLLIQFQNNGVVDDSQLPKDRFSAERLKGVDSTLKIQPAKLEDSAVYLCASSPWTSGGNEQYFGPGTRLTVT.

The rearrangement uses TRBV7-6 and TRBJ2-1, with D maybe TRBD2 (5 bases). This CDR3 region has 16 residues. The V and J ends lost 2 bases and 0 bases respectively, with 11 bases between them. The germline gives CDR1 SGHVS, CDR2 FNYEAQ. CDR3 sequence: CASSLPSGGSYNEQFF. The CDR3 DNA sequence: TGTGCCAGCAGCTTACCGTCTGGAGGCTCCTACAATGAGCAGTTCTTC.

The rearrangement joins TRBV14 to TRBJ1-5; D unclear. V lost 1 base and J lost 4, with 8 bases in between. This CDR3 is 14 amino acids long. The V gene's germline CDR1 is SGHDN and CDR2 FVKESK. CDR3 residues: CASSQGNSNQPQHF. CDR3 DNA: TGTGCCAGCAGCCAAGGGAACAGTAATCAGCCCCAGCATTTT.

This clone was seen only a few times. The chain recombines TRBV19 with TRBJ2-7, with D possibly matching TRBD1 (5 bases). Germline-derived CDR1 and CDR2 are LNHDA and SQIVND (reference sequence). V lost 4 bases and J lost 4, with 14 bases in between. The CDR3 contains 14 residues. Here the CDR3 reads CASSKGQGLYEQYF. The CDR3 DNA is TGTGCCAGTAGTAAGGGCCAGGGATTGTACGAGCAGTACTTC.

This chain links TRBV5-1 with TRBJ1-2, with 7 bases lining up with TRBD1. The trim removed 0 bases at V and 1 base at J, leaving 12 bases unmatched. The germline V gene has CDR1 SGHRS and CDR2 YFSETQ. The CDR3 is 18 residues long. The CDR3 loop is CASSLENETGMINYGYTF. CDR3 coding DNA: TGCGCCAGCAGCTTGGAAAACGAGACAGGGATGATTAACTATGGCTACACCTTC.